These 26 T cell receptor beta chains share one sample of origin, sequenced in a study of cytomegalovirus exposure and HLA in healthy donors. A multiplex PCR was run with 60 Vbeta primers and 13 Jbeta primers. The repertoire was sequenced with immunoSEQ multiplex PCR; TCRdb's copy has only in-frame clones and lacks some. The repertoire includes under 150,000 clones, 60% to 80% of them detected once, and approximately 4% sits in the top ten. What was sequenced was PBMCs. All receptors derive from a man aged 50 or older in good health and CMV-seropositive.

This clone was recorded only once. The chain joins TRBV9 to TRBJ2-2, with D possibly being TRBD2 (5 bases). The CDR3 consists of 12 residues. V was shortened by 4 bases and J by 4 bases, with 5 bases between the two germline ends. CDR1 and CDR2 from the germline V gene are SGDLS and YYNGEE. CDR3 residues: CASSTSTGELFF. CDR3 in DNA: TGTGCCAGCAGCACTAGCACCGGGGAGCTGTTTTTT.

This rearrangement joins TRBV9 to TRBJ2-5; 8 bases align to TRBD2. V was clipped by 4 bases and J by 5 bases; unmatched bases: 7. The CDR3 consists of 14 residues. Germline CDR1 and CDR2: SGDLS and YYNGEE. CDR3 DNA sequence: TGTGCCAGCAGCCCCGGGACTAGGTTGGAGACCCAGTACTTC. Its translation is CASSPGTRLETQYF.

This chain uses TRBV11-2 with TRBJ1-2; TRBD1 is a possible D gene (6 bases). The V end was cut by 6 bases, the J end by 2 bases, with 10 bases between. The CDR3 runs 13 residues. Germline V gene sequence: CDR1 SGHAT, CDR2 FQNNGV. The DNA of the CDR3 is TGTGCCAGCAGTAAGGACAGAAACTATGGCTACACCTTC. Its translation is CASSKDRNYGYTF.

The chain recombines TRBV5-8 with TRBJ1-1; maybe TRBD1 (5 bases). The ends were cut back, 3 bases at V and 0 bases at J, with 12 bases in the middle. Germline assignment: CDR1 SGHTS and CDR2 YDEGEE. This CDR3 is 15 amino acids long. The DNA for the CDR3 is TGTGCCAGCAGCTCCCCCAGGGCCCTGAACACTGAAGCTTTCTTT. Translation gives CASSSPRALNTEAFF.

This chain links TRBV2 with TRBJ2-1; 11 bases align to TRBD2. Germline V lookup: CDR1 SNHLY, CDR2 FYNNEI. Trimming removed 7 bases from V and 2 bases from J; junction bases left unmatched: 4. This CDR3 has 15 amino acids. CDR3 loop: CASKETSGTYNEQFF. The CDR3 DNA is TGTGCCAGCAAAGAGACTAGCGGGACCTACAATGAGCAGTTCTTC.

This clone was seen only a few times. The CDR3 nucleotides read TGTGCCAGCAGTTACTCGTCTTACGAGCAGTACTTC. Translation: CASSYSSYEQYF. The chain carries TRBV6-6 and TRBJ2-7; D gene ambiguous. Germline V gene data show CDR1 as MNHNY and CDR2 as SVGAGI (reference sequence). The CDR3 spans 12 residues. V gave up 0 bases and J gave up 4 bases, with 4 bases separating them.

The chain joins TRBV2 to TRBJ2-7; 9 bases match TRBD1. Trimming removed 5 bases from V and 6 bases from J; junction bases left unmatched: 14. The CDR3 sequence is 16 residues long. Germline assignment: CDR1 SNHLY and CDR2 FYNNEI. The CDR3 is CASSLAWTGAPGEQYF. For the CDR3, the DNA is TGTGCCAGCAGTCTTGCTTGGACAGGGGCCCCGGGCGAGCAGTACTTC.

This rearrangement joins TRBV18 to TRBJ2-2, with 7 bases identical to TRBD1. V gave up 6 bases and J gave up 1 base; unmatched junction bases: 5. CDR3 length: 15 residues. Looked up from germline, CDR1 is KGHSH and CDR2 is LQKENI. CDR3 loop: CASSQGQKNTGELFF. CDR3 bases: TGTGCCAGCTCGCAGGGACAGAAGAACACCGGGGAGCTGTTTTTT.

This clone was counted a few times. V and J are TRBV2 and TRBJ1-6; D is possibly TRBD1 (5 bases). From germline, CDR1 is SNHLY and CDR2 FYNNEI. The CDR3 is 15 amino acids. V lost 6 bases, J lost 11 bases, and 20 bases lay in between. In DNA form, the CDR3 reads TGTGCCAGCAGCCCAGAGGCAGGGTCTCCGGCACCCCTCCACTTT. It encodes CASSPEAGSPAPLHF.

This rearrangement joins TRBV11-2 to TRBJ1-2; 7 nucleotides align to TRBD1. CDR1 is SGHAT, CDR2 FQNNGV, per germline. Germline trimming cut 2 bases from V and 10 bases from J; bases unmatched to any gene: 4. The CDR3 consists of 12 residues. CDR3 residues: CASSLKTGHYTF. The CDR3 DNA reads TGTGCCAGCAGCTTAAAGACAGGGCACTACACCTTC.

In the case of this clone: The sample contains more than one DNA sequence encoding this CDR3. V usage is TRBV6-1 and J usage is TRBJ2-7; 7 nucleotides line up with TRBD1. The CDR3 has 13 amino acids. Germline CDR1 reads MNHNS; CDR2 reads SASEGT. J was trimmed by 4 bases and V by 6 bases; bases with no gene match: 6. CDR3 sequence: CASRGDRLYEQYF. CDR3 nucleotides: TGTGCCAGCAGGGGGGACAGATTATACGAGCAGTACTTC.

The CDR3: CASSYRDNQPQHF. The CDR3, as DNA: TGTGCCAGTAGTTACAGGGACAATCAGCCCCAGCATTTT. The chain has TRBV19 and TRBJ1-5; tentative D call: TRBD1 (6 bases). The V end was cut by 5 bases, the J end by 3 bases, with 8 bases between. Germline V lookup: CDR1 LNHDA, CDR2 SQIVND (reference sequence). CDR3 length: 13 amino acids.

The rearrangement uses TRBV28 and TRBJ2-7; 9 nucleotides agree with TRBD2. The CDR3 has 14 residues. Trimming removed 5 bases from V and 2 bases from J; junction bases left unmatched: 4. Germline lookup yields CDR1 MDHEN and CDR2 SYDVKM. CDR3 DNA: TGTGCCAGCAGTCTAGCGGGACCTCCCTACGAGCAGTACTTC. Amino acids: CASSLAGPPYEQYF. Supplemented by reference TRBV28 and TRBJ2-7, the full variable domain reads DVKVTQSSRYLVKRTGEKVFLECVQDMDHENMFWYRQDPGLGLRLIYFSYDVKMKEKGDIPEGYSVSREKKERFSLILESASTNQTSMYLCASSLAGPPYEQYFGPGTRLTVT.

This clone was found once. V and J are TRBV7-9 and TRBJ1-1; 8 bases match TRBD1. The CDR3 is made up of 17 amino acids. CDR1 and CDR2 (germline): SEHNR, FQNEAQ (reference sequence). V dropped 3 bases and J dropped 3; count of bases not matched to a gene: 12. CDR3 nucleotides: TGTGCCAGCAGCTTTTCGGGCAGGGGGCTTTTAGACACTGAAGCTTTCTTT. Its translation is CASSFSGRGLLDTEAFF.

This rearrangement joins TRBV2 to TRBJ1-5; TRBD1 matches 8 bases. This CDR3 region has 15 residues. J gave up 0 bases and V 6 bases, and 4 bases lay outside the gene matches. Germline V CDR1 and CDR2: SNHLY, FYNNEI. The CDR3 DNA reads TGTGCCAGCAGGAGGGACAGGTATAGCAATCAGCCCCAGCATTTT. Its protein product is CASRRDRYSNQPQHF. Looking up the rest from reference TRBV2 and TRBJ1-5 gives the full variable domain: EPEVTQTPSHQVTQMGQEVILRCVPISNHLYFYWYRQILGQKVEFLVSFYNNEISEKSEIFDDQFSVERPDGSNFTLKIRSTKLEDSAMYFCASRRDRYSNQPQHFGDGTRLSIL.

The V call is TRBV7-9, the J call TRBJ1-4; the D gene is possibly TRBD1 (6 bases). The germline CDR1 and CDR2 sequences are SEHNR and FQNEAQ (reference sequence). This CDR3 region has 14 residues. V was trimmed by 5 bases and J by 8 bases, leaving 15 bases between them. The CDR3: CASSVGTSGEKLFF. In DNA form, the CDR3 reads TGTGCCAGCAGCGTCGGGACATCTGGGGAAAAACTGTTTTTT. The full variable domain, rest sourced from reference TRBV7-9 and TRBJ1-4, is DTGVSQNPRHKITKRGQNVTFRCDPISEHNRLYWYRQTLGQGPEFLTYFQNEAQLEKSRLLSDRFSAERPKGSFSTLEIQRTEQGDSAMYLCASSVGTSGEKLFFGSGTQLSVL.

The chain has TRBV28 and TRBJ2-2; 8 bases align to TRBD2. CDR3 length: 18 residues. Germline loops: CDR1 MDHEN, CDR2 SYDVKM. V lost 6 bases, J lost 7 bases, and 19 bases stayed unmatched. The CDR3 sequence: CASSSPGRSGGVGGELFF. CDR3 coding DNA: TGTGCCAGCAGCTCCCCCGGGCGGAGCGGGGGAGTAGGCGGGGAGCTGTTTTTT. Together with reference TRBV28 and TRBJ2-2, the CDR3 gives the full variable domain: DVKVTQSSRYLVKRTGEKVFLECVQDMDHENMFWYRQDPGLGLRLIYFSYDVKMKEKGDIPEGYSVSREKKERFSLILESASTNQTSMYLCASSSPGRSGGVGGELFFGEGSRLTVL.

J is TRBJ1-1 and V is TRBV10-2; TRBD1 agrees at 7 bases. V lost 3 bases to trimming and J lost 11 bases; unmatched junction nucleotides: 12. The germline V gene encodes CDR1 WSHSY and CDR2 SAAADI. CDR3 size: 14 residues. CDR3 in amino acids: CASSDSRGSRRAFF. CDR3 in DNA: TGCGCCAGCAGTGATTCCAGGGGGTCCCGAAGGGCTTTCTTT.

The V and J genes are TRBV29-1 and TRBJ1-2; 11 nucleotides line up with TRBD1. V shed 6 bases and J 4 bases; nucleotides not matched to a gene: 13. CDR1 and CDR2 (germline): SQVTM, ANQGSEA. This CDR3 region has 16 residues. This CDR3 reads CSVGRDRGSVGYGYTF. The CDR3 coding sequence is TGCAGCGTAGGACGGGACAGGGGGTCTGTCGGCTATGGCTACACCTTC.

The CDR3 DNA reads as TGTGCCAGTAGTATAGTGGGCCAGCCCCAGCATTTT. Encoded protein: CASSIVGQPQHF. The rearrangement links TRBV19 to TRBJ1-5; no definite D call. The germline V and J ends were trimmed by 1 base and 7 bases, with 5 bases remaining between them. Germline CDR1 is LNHDA and CDR2 is SQIVND (reference sequence). This CDR3 is 12 amino acids long.

V and J are TRBV7-9 and TRBJ1-1; D unresolved. Trimming removed 5 bases from V and 0 bases from J, with 10 bases in between. CDR1 is SEHNR and CDR2 is FQNEAQ in the germline V gene (reference sequence). There are 14 residues in the CDR3. The CDR3 is CASSPDLMNTEAFF. CDR3 sequence (DNA): TGTGCCAGCAGCCCCGACTTGATGAACACTGAAGCTTTCTTT. The full variable domain, in which reference TRBV7-9 and TRBJ1-1 provide the parts outside the CDR3, is DTGVSQNPRHKITKRGQNVTFRCDPISEHNRLYWYRQTLGQGPEFLTYFQNEAQLEKSRLLSDRFSAERPKGSFSTLEIQRTEQGDSAMYLCASSPDLMNTEAFFGQGTRLTVV.

The chain couples TRBV14 to TRBJ1-1, with a tentative D call TRBD1 (6 bases). CDR1 and CDR2 (germline): SGHDN, FVKESK. CDR3 length equals 14 residues. Trimming took 5 bases from V and 4 from J, leaving 14 bases between them. For the CDR3, the DNA is TGTGCCAGCAGCAAACAGGGAGGGATCACTGAAGCTTTCTTT. Protein: CASSKQGGITEAFF.

The chain recombines TRBV5-1 with TRBJ2-3; D uncertain. The germline V and J ends were trimmed by 4 bases and 6 bases, with 12 bases remaining between them. In germline, CDR1 is SGHRS, CDR2 YFSETQ. The CDR3 runs to 13 residues. Here the CDR3 DNA reads TGCGCCAGCAGCGGGTTAGCTGTCGATACGCAGTATTTT. It codes for CASSGLAVDTQYF.

A few counts support this clone. The gene calls are TRBV18 and TRBJ1-2, with TRBD1 matching over 9 bases. This CDR3 has 15 residues. The trim removed 3 bases at V and 4 bases at J, leaving 6 bases unmatched. From germline, CDR1 is KGHSH and CDR2 LQKENI. The CDR3 sequence is CASSPTTGQGYGYTF. CDR3 in DNA: TGTGCCAGCTCACCCACCACGGGACAGGGCTATGGCTACACCTTC.

The V gene is TRBV9, the J gene TRBJ1-2, with a weak D call TRBD1 (5 bases). The CDR3 is 15 residues long. Trimming cost V 2 bases and J 7 bases, with 18 bases left between them. Looked up from germline, CDR1 is SGDLS and CDR2 is YYNGEE. The CDR3 loop reads CASSVTGTALSGYTF. DNA for the CDR3: TGTGCCAGCAGCGTTACCGGGACTGCTCTTTCTGGCTACACCTTC. The full variable domain, completed using reference TRBV9 and TRBJ1-2, is DSGVTQTPKHLITATGQRVTLRCSPRSGDLSVYWYQQSLDQGLQFLIQYYNGEERAKGNILERFSAQQFPDLHSELNLSSLELGDSALYFCASSVTGTALSGYTFGSGTRLTVV.

The chain uses TRBV7-8 and TRBJ2-3; 8 bases align to TRBD1. The CDR3 has 14 amino acids. J was trimmed by 2 bases and V by 7 bases; bases with no gene match: 5. Germline V gene lookup returns CDR1 SGHVS and CDR2 FQNEAQ. The CDR3: CASTRGRHTDTQYF. CDR3 bases: TGTGCCAGCACCAGGGGGCGGCACACAGATACGCAGTATTTT.